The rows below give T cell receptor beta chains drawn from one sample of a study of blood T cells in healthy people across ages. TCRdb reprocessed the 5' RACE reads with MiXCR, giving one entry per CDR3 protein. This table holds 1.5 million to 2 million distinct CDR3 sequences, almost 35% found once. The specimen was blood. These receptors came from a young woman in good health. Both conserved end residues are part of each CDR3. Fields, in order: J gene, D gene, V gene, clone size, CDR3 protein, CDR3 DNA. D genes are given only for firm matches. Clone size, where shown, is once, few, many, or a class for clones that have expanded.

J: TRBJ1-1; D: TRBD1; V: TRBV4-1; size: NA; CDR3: CASSHPTPGTGGFTEAFF; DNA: TGCGCCAGCAGCCATCCGACTCCCGGGACAGGGGGCTTCACTGAGGCTTTCTTT
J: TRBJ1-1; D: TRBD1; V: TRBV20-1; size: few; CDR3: CSASQGAGDTEAFF; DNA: TGCAGTGCTAGTCAGGGGGCTGGAGACACTGAAGCTTTCTTT
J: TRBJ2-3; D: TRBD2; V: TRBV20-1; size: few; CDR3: CSARAVSGSDTQYF; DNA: TGCAGTGCTAGAGCGGTTAGCGGGAGCGATACGCAGTATTTT
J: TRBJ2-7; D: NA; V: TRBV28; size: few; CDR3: CASRGRWPPYEQYF; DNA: TGTGCCAGCAGGGGACGGTGGCCTCCTTACGAGCAGTACTTC
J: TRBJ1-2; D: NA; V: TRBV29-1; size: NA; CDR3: CSVPGARGNYGYTF; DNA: TGCAGCGTGCCGGGAGCGAGGGGCAACTATGGCTACACCTTC
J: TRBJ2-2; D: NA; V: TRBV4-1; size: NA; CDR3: CASSQDHGVAGELFF; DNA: TGCGCCAGCAGCCAGGATCATGGAGTGGCCGGGGAGCTGTTTTTT
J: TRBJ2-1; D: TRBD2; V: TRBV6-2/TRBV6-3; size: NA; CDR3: CASSYPAGGPLSFYNEQFF; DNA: TGTGCCAGCAGTTATCCAGCGGGGGGGCCCCTGAGCTTCTACAATGAGCAGTTCTTC
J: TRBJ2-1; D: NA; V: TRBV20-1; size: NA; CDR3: CSAKAASSYNEQFF; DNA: TGCAGTGCCAAAGCAGCTAGCTCCTACAATGAGCAGTTCTTC
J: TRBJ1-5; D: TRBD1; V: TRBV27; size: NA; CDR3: CASTLPGTGDNQPQHF; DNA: TGTGCCAGCACGCTACCTGGGACAGGAGACAATCAGCCCCAGCATTTT
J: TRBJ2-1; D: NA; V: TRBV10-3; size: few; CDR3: CAISEFPLLWQFF; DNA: TGTGCCATCAGTGAGTTCCCCCTACTCTGGCAGTTCTTC
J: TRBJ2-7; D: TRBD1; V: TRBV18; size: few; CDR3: CASQGQGASYEQYF; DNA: TGTGCCAGCCAGGGACAGGGAGCATCCTACGAGCAGTACTTC
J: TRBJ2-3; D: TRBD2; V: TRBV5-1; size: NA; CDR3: CASSSGLAGAVDTQYF; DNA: TGCGCCAGCAGCTCCGGACTAGCGGGGGCCGTGGATACGCAGTATTTT
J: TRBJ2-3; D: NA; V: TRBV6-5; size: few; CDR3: CASSYLPTGGYTDTQYF; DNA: TGTGCCAGCAGTTACCTACCTACTGGTGGATACACAGATACGCAGTATTTT
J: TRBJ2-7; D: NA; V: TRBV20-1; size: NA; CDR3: CSARGLAEPYEQYF; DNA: TGCAGTGCGCGAGGATTAGCGGAGCCCTACGAGCAGTACTTC
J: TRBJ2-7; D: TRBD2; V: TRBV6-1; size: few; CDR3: CASSELLADSYEQYF; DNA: TGTGCCAGCAGTGAACTACTAGCGGACTCCTACGAGCAGTACTTC
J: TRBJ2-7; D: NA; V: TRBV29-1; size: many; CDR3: CSVEGYYEQYF; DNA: TGCAGCGTTGAGGGTTACTACGAGCAGTACTTC
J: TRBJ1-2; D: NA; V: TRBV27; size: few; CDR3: CASSLTVDYGYTF; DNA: TGTGCCAGCAGTTTGACAGTTGATTATGGCTACACCTTC
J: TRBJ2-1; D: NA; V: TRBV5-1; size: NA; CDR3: CASSLYDSYSYNEQFF; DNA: TGCGCCAGCAGCTTGTACGATTCGTACTCCTACAATGAGCAGTTCTTC
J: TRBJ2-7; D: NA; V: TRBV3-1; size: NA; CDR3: CASARGQYEQYF; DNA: TGTGCCAGCGCCCGGGGCCAGTACGAGCAGTACTTC
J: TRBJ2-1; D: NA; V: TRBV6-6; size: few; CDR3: CASSYSGPRHGRDEQFF; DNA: TGTGCCAGCAGTTACAGTGGTCCCAGGCACGGGCGGGATGAGCAGTTCTTC
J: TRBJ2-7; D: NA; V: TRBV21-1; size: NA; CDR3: CASSKGSLTIPYEQYF; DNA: TGTGCCAGCAGCAAAGGTTCACTCACGATCCCCTACGAGCAGTACTTC
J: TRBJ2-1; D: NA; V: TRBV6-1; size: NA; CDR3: CASSGTHGQRQFF; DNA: TGTGCCAGCAGTGGGACCCACGGTCAACGGCAGTTCTTC
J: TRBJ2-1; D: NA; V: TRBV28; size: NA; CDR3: CASRAPSSGGGNEQFF; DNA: TGTGCCAGCAGAGCGCCAAGCTCTGGGGGCGGCAATGAGCAGTTCTTC
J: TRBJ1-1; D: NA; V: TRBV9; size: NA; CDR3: CASSVGGSGTEAFF; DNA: TGTGCCAGCAGCGTAGGGGGGTCGGGCACTGAAGCTTTCTTT
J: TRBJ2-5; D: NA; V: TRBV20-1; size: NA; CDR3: CSANTGKQETRYF; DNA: TGCAGTGCGAATACCGGGAAACAAGAGACCCGGTACTTC
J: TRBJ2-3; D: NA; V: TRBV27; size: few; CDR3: CASSLITARGDTQYF; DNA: TGTGCCAGCAGTTTAATCACCGCACGGGGAGATACGCAGTATTTT
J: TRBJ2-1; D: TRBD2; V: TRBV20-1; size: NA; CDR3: CSARDSASGVDEQFF; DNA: TGCAGTGCTAGAGATTCGGCTAGCGGGGTGGATGAGCAGTTCTTC
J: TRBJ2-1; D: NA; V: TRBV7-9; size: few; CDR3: CASSLTWGNEQFF; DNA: TGTGCCAGCAGCTTAACATGGGGGAATGAGCAGTTCTTC
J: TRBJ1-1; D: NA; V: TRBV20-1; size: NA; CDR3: CSARVFPWTLQNTEAFF; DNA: TGCAGTGCTAGAGTTTTCCCTTGGACATTGCAGAACACTGAAGCTTTCTTT
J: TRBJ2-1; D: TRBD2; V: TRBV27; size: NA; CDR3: CASSFVGTSGGGYNEQFF; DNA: TGTGCCAGCAGCTTCGTCGGGACTAGCGGGGGGGGTTACAATGAGCAGTTCTTC
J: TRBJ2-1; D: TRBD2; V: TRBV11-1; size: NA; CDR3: CASSPGLASGTDEQFF; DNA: TGTGCCAGCAGCCCCGGTTTGGCTAGCGGGACAGATGAGCAGTTCTTC
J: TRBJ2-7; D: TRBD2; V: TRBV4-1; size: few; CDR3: CASSQASAGGYEQYF; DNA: TGCGCCAGCAGCCAAGCGAGTGCGGGAGGCTACGAGCAGTACTTC
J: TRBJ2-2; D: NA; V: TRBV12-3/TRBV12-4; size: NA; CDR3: CASRSQDSGLKGELFF; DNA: TGTGCCAGCAGGAGTCAAGACTCTGGGTTGAAAGGGGAGCTGTTTTTT
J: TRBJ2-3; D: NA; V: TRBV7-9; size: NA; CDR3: CASTGPLSTDTQYF; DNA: TGTGCCAGCACCGGACCCCTAAGCACAGATACGCAGTATTTT
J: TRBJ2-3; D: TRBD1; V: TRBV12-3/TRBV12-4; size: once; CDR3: CASSQGAGNTDAQYF; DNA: TGTGCCAGCAGCCAGGGGGCGGGGAACACAGATGCGCAGTATTTT
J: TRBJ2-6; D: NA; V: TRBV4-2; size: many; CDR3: CASSQDSGAGANVLTF; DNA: TGTGCCAGCAGCCAAGATTCCGGGGCTGGGGCCAACGTCCTGACTTTC
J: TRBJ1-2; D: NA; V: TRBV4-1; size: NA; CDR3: CASSQEDRSDGYTF; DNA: TGCGCCAGCAGCCAAGAGGACCGATCGGATGGCTACACCTTC
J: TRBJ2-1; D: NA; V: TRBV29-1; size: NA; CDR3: CGVTDSYEQFF; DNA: TGCGGCGTTACAGACAGTTATGAGCAGTTCTTC
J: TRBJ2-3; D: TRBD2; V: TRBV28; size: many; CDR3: CASSLGGRNTDTQYF; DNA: TGTGCCAGCAGTTTAGGCGGGAGAAACACAGATACGCAGTATTTT
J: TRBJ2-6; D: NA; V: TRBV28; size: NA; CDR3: CASSALKVWDIRANVPTF; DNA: TGTGCCAGCAGCGCTCTTAAAGTCTGGGACATCAGGGCCAACGTCCCGACTTTC
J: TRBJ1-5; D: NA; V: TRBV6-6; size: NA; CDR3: CASSHRDNNQPQHF; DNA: TGTGCCAGCAGTCACCGGGACAACAATCAGCCCCAGCATTTT
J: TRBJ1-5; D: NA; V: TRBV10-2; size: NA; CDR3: CASSSRGGTAVGVGQPQHF; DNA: TGCGCCAGCAGTAGCCGCGGTGGGACGGCCGTCGGAGTCGGACAGCCCCAGCATTTT
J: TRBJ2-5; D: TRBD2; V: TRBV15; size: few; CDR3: CATSRVLAGGQETQYF; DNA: TGTGCCACCAGCAGAGTTCTAGCGGGGGGTCAAGAGACCCAGTACTTC
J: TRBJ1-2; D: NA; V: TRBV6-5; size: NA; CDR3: CASSYTWANGYTF; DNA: TGTGCCAGCAGTTATACCTGGGCTAACGGCTACACCTTC
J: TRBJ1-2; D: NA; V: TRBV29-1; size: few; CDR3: CTTVLAGGPNYGYTF; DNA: TGCACCACGGTGCTAGCGGGGGGCCCTAACTATGGCTACACCTTC
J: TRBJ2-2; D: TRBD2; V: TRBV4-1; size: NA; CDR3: CASSRRTSGVTGERFF; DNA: TGCGCCAGCAGCCGAAGGACTAGCGGTGTCACCGGCGAGCGGTTTTTT
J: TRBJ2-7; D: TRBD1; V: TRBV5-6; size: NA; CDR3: CASSDRGLEQYF; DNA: TGTGCCAGCAGCGACAGGGGGCTCGAGCAGTACTTC
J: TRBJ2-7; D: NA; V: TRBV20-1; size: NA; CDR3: CSARVWQPSEQYF; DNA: TGCAGTGCTAGAGTATGGCAGCCCTCAGAGCAGTACTTC
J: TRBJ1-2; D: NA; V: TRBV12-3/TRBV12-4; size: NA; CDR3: CASSYQTNYGYTF; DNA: TGTGCCAGCAGTTATCAAACAAACTATGGCTACACCTTC
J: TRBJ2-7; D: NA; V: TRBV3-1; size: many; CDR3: CASSQGFGEPYEQYF; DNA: TGTGCCAGCAGCCAAGGTTTCGGGGAACCCTACGAGCAGTACTTC
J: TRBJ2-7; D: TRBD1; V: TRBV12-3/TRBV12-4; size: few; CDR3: CASSLGMGQGLYYEQYF; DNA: TGTGCCAGCAGTTTAGGGATGGGACAGGGGCTTTATTACGAGCAGTACTTC
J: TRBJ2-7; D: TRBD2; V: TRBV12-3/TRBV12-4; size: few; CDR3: CASSSSGVYEQYF; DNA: TGTGCCAGCAGTAGTAGCGGGGTCTACGAGCAGTACTTC
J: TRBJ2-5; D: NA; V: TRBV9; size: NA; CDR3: CASSVEEGVQETQYF; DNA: TGTGCCAGCAGCGTAGAGGAGGGGGTCCAAGAGACCCAGTACTTC
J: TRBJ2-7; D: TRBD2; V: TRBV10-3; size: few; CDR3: CAISGKAGGTYEQYF; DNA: TGTGCCATCAGTGGGAAAGCGGGGGGAACCTACGAGCAGTACTTC